This T cell receptor beta chain was found in a study of shared clonotypes between healthy human individuals. Naive CD8 isolation took CD45RO-negative cells positively selected for CCR7 and excluded terminally differentiated effector memory CD45RA+ cells. The protocol was immunoSEQ multiplex PCR, while the TCRdb copy is restricted to in-frame clones and leaves out a portion. In the table there are more than 550,000 clones, around 90% of which are singletons. The CDR3 spans 17 residues. Germline values: CDR1 LNHNV, CDR2 YYDKDF (reference sequence). V lost 4 bases, J lost 0 bases, and 18 bases lay in between.

The sequence derives from a man between 25 and 39 years old in good health. The chain employs TRBV15 and TRBJ1-2; no definite D call. The sample was naive CD8+ T cells sorted from blood. CDR3 region: CATSTSRTNLANYGYTF. CDR3 in DNA: TGTGCCACCAGCACATCCCGAACTAATCTAGCTAACTATGGCTACACCTTC.